These 21 T cell receptor beta chains originate from one sample sequenced in a study of T cells in Graves' hyperthyroidism and ophthalmopathy. Amplification targeted TCR beta CDR3 regions from RNA transcripts. A set of HTBI primers served as the primers for a first-round RT-PCR of the TCR CDR3. TCRdb processed the multiplex PCR reads anew with MiXCR; each CDR3 protein has one entry. The sample has roughly 380,000 distinct CDR3 sequences, around 15% seen once. Material: blood. These receptor sequences come from a young woman with Graves' hyperthyroidism.

This chain uses TRBV29-1 with TRBJ1-2; the D is unclear. CDR3 length: 12 residues. V shed 3 bases and J shed 7 bases, with 12 bases lying between them. CDR1 and CDR2 from the germline V gene are SQVTM and ANQGSEA. The CDR3 bases are TGCAGCGTTGATACGAGACGAGGTGGCTACACCTTC. Residues: CSVDTRRGGYTF.

A note on this clonotype: Just one base apart from a much larger clone, this may be a read error. The chain employs TRBV30 and TRBJ2-5, with 8 bases fitting TRBD2. The CDR3 spans 14 residues. Per germline, CDR1 GTSNPN and CDR2 SVGIG (reference sequence). The CDR3 reads CAWSVQREKETRYF. The CDR3 nucleotides read TGTGCCTGGAGTGTACAGCGGGAGAAAGAGACCCGGTACTTC.

The count of this clonotype is one. The CDR3 sequence: CASSIEGVTYNEQFF. Written as DNA, the CDR3 is TGTGCCAGTAGTATTGAGGGAGTTACCTACAATGAGCAGTTCTTC. The gene calls are TRBV19 and TRBJ2-1, with D maybe TRBD2 (5 bases). The germline V gene encodes CDR1 LNHDA and CDR2 SQIVND (reference sequence). The CDR3 has 15 amino acids. V gave up 3 bases and J gave up 2 bases, with 11 bases separating them. Full variable domain (missing parts from reference TRBV19 and TRBJ2-1): DGGITQSPKYLFRKEGQNVTLSCEQNLNHDAMYWYRQDPGQGLRLIYYSQIVNDFQKGDIAEGYSVSREKKESFPLTVTSAQKNPTAFYLCASSIEGVTYNEQFFGPGTRLTVL.

This clonotype was recorded a few times. The rearrangement uses TRBV27 and TRBJ2-2; D unclear. The CDR3 has 15 residues. The V end was cut by 5 bases, the J end by 6 bases, with 16 bases between. Germline V gives CDR1 MNHEY, CDR2 SMNVEV (reference sequence). DNA for the CDR3: TGTGCCAGCAGTAGGGTGGCGCAAAGTCCCGGGGAGCTGTTTTTT. It is translated as CASSRVAQSPGELFF.

Many counts were recorded for this clonotype. V and J are TRBV9 and TRBJ2-7; 8 bases match TRBD1. Germline V gene lookup returns CDR1 SGDLS and CDR2 YYNGEE. After removal of 4 bases from V and 6 bases from J, the junction contained 9 bases not matched to a gene. The CDR3 length is 14 residues. The CDR3: CASSTSRGLGEQYF. The CDR3 DNA reads as TGTGCCAGCAGCACGAGCAGGGGGCTGGGCGAGCAGTACTTC. Variable domain in full (rest from reference TRBV9 and TRBJ2-7): DSGVTQTPKHLITATGQRVTLRCSPRSGDLSVYWYQQSLDQGLQFLIQYYNGEERAKGNILERFSAQQFPDLHSELNLSSLELGDSALYFCASSTSRGLGEQYFGPGTRLTVT.

This clonotype was counted only a few times. This rearrangement joins TRBV13 to TRBJ2-1; TRBD2 agrees at 11 bases. J gave up 2 bases and V 5 bases, and 2 bases lay outside the gene matches. The CDR3 loop spans 15 amino acids. Germline lookup yields CDR1 PRHDT and CDR2 FYEKMQ (reference sequence). CDR3 sequence: CASSQGLAAYNEQFF. The CDR3 coding sequence is TGTGCCAGCAGCCAGGGACTAGCGGCCTACAATGAGCAGTTCTTC. The full variable domain, its missing parts supplied by reference TRBV13 and TRBJ2-1, is AAGVIQSPRHLIKEKRETATLKCYPIPRHDTVYWYQQGPGQDPQFLISFYEKMQSDKGSIPDRFSAQQFSDYHSELNMSSLELGDSALYFCASSQGLAAYNEQFFGPGTRLTVL.

The rearrangement uses TRBV6-1 and TRBJ1-2, with unresolved D. Germline CDR1 reads MNHNS; CDR2 reads SASEGT. The CDR3 is 14 amino acids. V lost 6 bases and J lost 2, with 13 bases in between. As DNA, the CDR3 is TGTGCCAGCAGGGGAGTGACGGACAACTATGGCTACACCTTC. It yields the protein CASRGVTDNYGYTF.

Concerning this clonotype: A much larger clone lies one base from this, so it may be a read error. The V gene is TRBV7-9, the J gene TRBJ2-7; 7 nucleotides align to TRBD1. CDR1 is SEHNR and CDR2 is FQNEAQ in the germline V gene (reference sequence). The CDR3 runs to 14 residues. Here the CDR3 DNA reads TGTGCCAGCGGCTTAGGGACAGTAACCTACGAGCAGTACTTC. The encoded protein is CASGLGTVTYEQYF.

V is TRBV6-1 and J is TRBJ1-1, with TRBD1 matching over 7 bases. J gave up 7 bases and V 5 bases, and 7 bases lay outside the gene matches. Germline V lookup: CDR1 MNHNS, CDR2 SASEGT. The CDR3 length is 13 residues. The CDR3 region is CASSPRGLFEAFF. DNA of the CDR3: TGTGCCAGCAGTCCGAGGGGGCTCTTTGAAGCTTTCTTT.

This clonotype appeared a single time. The chain employs TRBV6-2 or TRBV6-3 and TRBJ1-5; 7 positions agree with TRBD1. V lost 6 bases to trimming and J lost 5 bases; unmatched junction nucleotides: 1. There are 12 residues in the CDR3. Germline CDR1 reads MNHEY; CDR2 reads SVGEGT. The CDR3 DNA reads TGTGCCAGCAGGCAGGGGGATCAGCCCCAGCATTTT. It encodes CASRQGDQPQHF.

This clonotype was observed many times. The rearrangement joins TRBV4-2 to TRBJ2-1; D not resolved. This CDR3 is 13 amino acids long. CDR1 and CDR2 (germline): LGHNA, YNFKEQ. Trimming shortened V by 0 bases and J by 4 bases, and 4 bases separated the two germline ends. CDR3 in DNA: TGTGCCAGCAGCCAAGATCTGTACAATGAGCAGTTCTTC. Translated: CASSQDLYNEQFF.

This clonotype was picked up a small number of times. The chain employs TRBV20-1 and TRBJ2-4; TRBD1 matches at 8 bases. The germline V gene encodes CDR1 DFQATT and CDR2 SNEGSKA (reference sequence). Germline trimming cut 6 bases from V and 3 bases from J; bases unmatched to any gene: 4. This CDR3 contains 13 residues. The CDR3 coding sequence is TGCAGTGCCACGGACAGGGACAAAAACATTCAGTACTTC. Translated: CSATDRDKNIQYF.

This clonotype showed up many times. V usage is TRBV18 and J usage is TRBJ2-3; D call uncertain. Trimming shortened V by 3 bases and J by 4 bases, and 14 bases separated the two germline ends. Germline V gives CDR1 KGHSH, CDR2 LQKENI. The CDR3 spans 15 residues. CDR3: CASSPLRPPADTQYF. The CDR3 DNA is TGTGCCAGCTCACCGCTGAGACCGCCCGCAGATACGCAGTATTTT.

In this sample, this clonotype turned up many times. This chain joins TRBV7-4 and TRBJ1-5; no clear D. CDR1 is SGHVT, CDR2 SQSDAQ, per germline. Trimming stripped 1 base from V and 4 bases from J, with 23 bases between. CDR3 size: 19 residues. The CDR3 region is CASSLVIIAMPKINQPQHF. In nucleotides, the CDR3 is TGTGCCAGCAGCTTAGTAATCATTGCGATGCCGAAGATTAATCAGCCCCAGCATTTT. Filled out from reference TRBV7-4 and TRBJ1-5, the complete variable domain reads GAGVSQSPRYKVAKRGRDVALRCDSISGHVTLYWYRQTLGQGSEVLTYSQSDAQRDKSGRPSGRFSAERPERSVSTLKIQRTEQGDSAVYLCASSLVIIAMPKINQPQHFGDGTRLSIL.

Ten or more counts support this clonotype. The rearrangement uses TRBV7-3 and TRBJ2-3; possibly TRBD2 for D (7 bases). The CDR3 extends over 14 amino acids. Germline-derived CDR1 and CDR2 are SGHTA and FQGTGA. V gave up 5 bases and J gave up 5 bases, with 14 bases separating them. Here the CDR3 reads CASSNKGGEDTQYF. The CDR3 region has the DNA TGTGCCAGCAGCAATAAAGGGGGGGAAGATACGCAGTATTTT.

The chain combines TRBV7-9 with TRBJ1-2; 7 bases are a match to TRBD1. The germline CDR1 and CDR2 sequences are SEHNR and FQNEAQ (reference sequence). This CDR3 has 13 amino acids. V was clipped by 0 bases and J by 13 bases; unmatched bases: 8. CDR3 in amino acids: CASSLANTGAVTF. The CDR3 nucleotides are TGTGCCAGCAGCTTAGCGAACACAGGGGCGGTCACCTTC.

This clonotype appeared a single time. This may stem from a read error, because a much larger clone lies one nucleotide away. The chain links TRBV3-1 to TRBJ2-2; D not certain. Germline CDR1 and CDR2: LGHDT and YNNKEL (reference sequence). Trimming took off 1 base at V and 2 bases at J, with 11 bases between the two ends. The CDR3 contains 16 residues. The chain's CDR3 is CASSQVTGFNTGELFF. DNA for the CDR3: TGTGCCAGCAGCCAAGTTACTGGATTTAACACCGGGGAGCTGTTTTTT.

This clonotype appeared many times. V usage is TRBV7-8 and J usage is TRBJ1-2; 7 bases agree with TRBD1. Per the germline V gene, CDR1 is SGHVS and CDR2 is FQNEAQ. The CDR3 has 16 residues. The V and J ends lost 4 bases and 4 bases, in that order; junction bases with no gene match: 12. The CDR3 coding sequence is TGTGCCAGCAGCTCGTTCAGGACAGGTTCAGCCTATGGCTACACCTTC. It specifies CASSSFRTGSAYGYTF.

This clonotype has a count of ten or more. This rearrangement joins TRBV5-1 to TRBJ2-1; 8 bases match TRBD2. V trimming: 3 bases; J trimming: 7 bases; junction bases outside the gene matches: 9. Germline V gives CDR1 SGHRS, CDR2 YFSETQ. The CDR3 length is 15 residues. The CDR3: CASSYLAGAFNEQFF. The CDR3 region has the DNA TGCGCCAGCAGCTATCTAGCGGGTGCTTTTAATGAGCAGTTCTTC.

This clonotype was counted at least ten times. The genes are TRBV12-3 or TRBV12-4 and TRBJ2-5, with 9 nucleotides matching TRBD1. The junction had 7 bases not matched to a gene; V was cut back by 1 base and J by 1 base. The CDR3 totals 17 residues. The CDR3 region is CASSLGEGTGIQETQYF. DNA of the CDR3: TGTGCCAGCAGTTTAGGGGAGGGGACAGGGATCCAAGAGACCCAGTACTTC.

This clonotype appeared many times. J is TRBJ2-7 and V is TRBV20-1, with 9 bases matching TRBD2. This CDR3 comprises 13 residues. CDR1 and CDR2 from the germline V gene are DFQATT and SNEGSKA (reference sequence). V was pared by 4 bases and J by 0 bases, with 1 base of the junction left unmatched. In nucleotides, the CDR3 is TGCAGTGCTAATAGCGGGAGCTCCTACGAGCAGTACTTC. Amino acids: CSANSGSSYEQYF.